The sequence of this T cell receptor (beta chain) was determined in a study of blood T cells in healthy people across ages. Findings and limits, study-wide: Researchers report that TCR beta diversity correlated strongly with naive T cell percentage.

Together with a sample-barcoded 5' primer, a J-beta primer mix was included in a second PCR lasting 7 to 11 cycles. TCRdb analysed the 5' RACE reads with MiXCR anew, one entry per CDR3 protein. The sample consists of about 1.5 million distinct CDR3 sequences, around 39% of them appearing once. Notes on this clonotype: The antigen is undetermined.

CDR1 is SGDLS and CDR2 is YYNGEE in the germline V gene. This CDR3 is built from 14 residues. Trimming took 3 bases from V and 4 from J, leaving 13 bases between them. The sample consisted of blood. This chain joins TRBV9 and TRBJ1-2; D is uncertain. This sequence originates from a woman younger than 30 in good health. CDR3 bases: TGTGCCAGCAGCGCCGAGGCGGGTTTCTATGGCTACACCTTC. It translates to CASSAEAGFYGYTF.